This T cell receptor (beta chain) was found in a study of T cell repertoires in cytomegalovirus infection. Whole-study context: Indicated by public TCR beta signatures were CMV infection and matching HLA type.

This clonotype has only a few counts. Its specificity is not known. The V end lost 1 base, the J end lost 6 bases, and 16 bases lay between the germline ends. There are 15 residues in the CDR3. MiXCR, run by TCRdb on the reads, gives a single entry per CDR3 protein. Among roughly 730,000 distinct CDR3 sequences listed, about 30% were seen once. The sequence derives from a human donor in good health (CMV status not recorded). Some clones in this sample may be carry-over from other donors' samples. The chain links TRBV12-3 or TRBV12-4 to TRBJ2-7; D is undetermined. The starting material was cultured PBMCs, obtained from culture after CMV antigen stimulation. The CDR3 reads CASSLVPGGLAEQYF. The CDR3 nucleotides are TGTGCCAGCAGTTTAGTCCCGGGTGGATTAGCCGAGCAGTACTTC.